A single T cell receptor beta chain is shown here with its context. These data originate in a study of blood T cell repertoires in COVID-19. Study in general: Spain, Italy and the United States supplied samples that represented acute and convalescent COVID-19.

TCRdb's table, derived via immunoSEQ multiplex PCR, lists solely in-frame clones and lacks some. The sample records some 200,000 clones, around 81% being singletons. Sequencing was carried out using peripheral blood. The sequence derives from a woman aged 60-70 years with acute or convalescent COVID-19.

The CDR3 sequence: CASSQPSTGIQETQYF. For the CDR3, the DNA is TGTGCCAGCAGCCAACCTTCGACAGGGATCCAAGAGACCCAGTACTTC. The chain links TRBV4-2 to TRBJ2-5; 7 positions agree with TRBD1. The CDR3 consists of 16 residues. J gave up 1 base and V 2 bases, and 7 bases lay outside the gene matches. Germline CDR1 and CDR2: LGHNA and YNFKEQ.